Listed here are 24 T cell receptor beta chains from one sample, sequenced in a study of T cells in tuberculosis. TCRdb's copy holds only in-frame clones and misses some; the assay was immunoSEQ multiplex PCR. The sample contains roughly 92,000 clones, roughly 88% of which appear only once. Sorting used thawed, overnight-rested PBMC stained with anti-CD3, a viability dye and GMM-loaded CD1B tetramer. CD1B tetramers were loaded with Rhodococcus equi-derived C32 glucose monomycolate. The material sequenced was CD1b-GMM tetramer-negative cells sorted from PBMCs. These TCRs come from an adult woman with latent tuberculosis.

Here the CDR3 DNA reads TGTGCCAGTAGTATGACCAGGGGGATTGAAGCTTTCTTT. Translating gives CASSMTRGIEAFF. The chain joins TRBV19 to TRBJ1-1, with 7 bases that match TRBD1. CDR3 length: 13 amino acids. Germline V gene lookup returns CDR1 LNHDA and CDR2 SQIVND (reference sequence). The V gene end was trimmed by 3 bases and the J gene end by 7 bases; junction bases not matched to a gene: 5.

This chain links TRBV7-9 with TRBJ2-3; 7 nucleotides agree with TRBD2. Germline assignment: CDR1 SEHNR and CDR2 FQNEAQ (reference sequence). There are 17 residues in the CDR3. V lost 5 bases and J lost 4; bases outside the gene matches: 15. CDR3 bases: TGTGCCAGCAGCCATCTGGGTGCAAGCGGGGCTTCAGATACGCAGTATTTT. Its protein is CASSHLGASGASDTQYF. The full variable domain, rest sourced from reference TRBV7-9 and TRBJ2-3, is DTGVSQNPRHKITKRGQNVTFRCDPISEHNRLYWYRQTLGQGPEFLTYFQNEAQLEKSRLLSDRFSAERPKGSFSTLEIQRTEQGDSAMYLCASSHLGASGASDTQYFGPGTRLTVL.

The gene calls are TRBV5-6 and TRBJ1-1; TRBD1 matches 10 bases. V dropped 3 bases and J dropped 3; count of bases not matched to a gene: 11. This CDR3 region has 17 residues. Germline values: CDR1 SGHDT, CDR2 YYEEEE. The CDR3: CASSYPTGGPPDTEAFF. Here the CDR3 DNA reads TGTGCCAGCAGCTACCCGACAGGGGGCCCGCCGGACACTGAAGCTTTCTTT.

This clone was recorded a few times. The chain carries TRBV18 and TRBJ2-7; the D gene is possibly TRBD1 (6 bases). Per germline, CDR1 KGHSH and CDR2 LQKENI. V was clipped by 3 bases and J by 3 bases, with 18 bases between them. This CDR3 has 16 amino acids. CDR3 coding DNA: TGTGCCAGCTCACCTCGAGCCCCGATACAGGGCTACGAGCAGTACTTC. Translated, it gives CASSPRAPIQGYEQYF.

This sequence joins TRBV4-1 and TRBJ2-4; maybe TRBD2 (6 bases). The V end lost 3 bases, the J end lost 1 base, and 22 bases lay between the germline ends. The germline gives CDR1 MGHRA, CDR2 YSYEKL. The length of the CDR3 is 19 residues. CDR3 residues: CASSQEPPGGESAKNIQYF. The DNA for the CDR3 is TGCGCCAGCAGCCAGGAACCCCCCGGCGGGGAATCGGCCAAAAACATTCAGTACTTC.

V is TRBV25-1 and J is TRBJ2-7; perhaps TRBD2 as D (8 bases). Trimming took off 2 bases at V and 3 bases at J, with 14 bases between the two ends. CDR1 and CDR2 from the germline V gene are MGHDK and SYGVNS. This CDR3 contains 15 residues. This CDR3 reads CASSEGDSGSYEQYF. CDR3 DNA: TGTGCCAGCAGTGAAGGGGACAGCGGGAGCTACGAGCAGTACTTC.

The J gene is TRBJ1-2, the V gene TRBV27; 11 positions agree with TRBD1. The CDR3 is made up of 15 amino acids. The V gene's germline CDR1 is MNHEY and CDR2 SMNVEV (reference sequence). Losses at the gene ends were 6 bases for V and 6 bases for J; bases not matched to a gene: 9. This chain's CDR3 is CASRSLGQGAHGYTF. DNA of the CDR3: TGTGCCAGCAGATCCCTCGGACAGGGGGCACATGGCTACACCTTC.

The sample holds one count of this clone. The rearrangement joins TRBV7-2 to TRBJ2-1; maybe TRBD2 (6 bases). Germline-derived CDR1 and CDR2 are SGHTA and FQGNSA. This CDR3 has 14 amino acids. V lost 3 bases to trimming and J lost 4 bases, with 10 bases between them. The CDR3 spells CASSFAGTYNEQFF. CDR3 DNA sequence: TGTGCCAGCAGCTTTGCGGGGACTTACAATGAGCAGTTCTTC. The full variable domain, its missing parts supplied by reference TRBV7-2 and TRBJ2-1, is GAGVSQSPSNKVTEKGKDVELRCDPISGHTALYWYRQSLGQGLEFLIYFQGNSAPDKSGLPSDRFSAERTGGSVSTLTIQRTQQEDSAVYLCASSFAGTYNEQFFGPGTRLTVL.

The chain employs TRBV7-6 and TRBJ2-3; tentatively, D is TRBD2 (5 bases). CDR3 length: 16 amino acids. The germline CDR1 and CDR2 sequences are SGHVS and FNYEAQ. V lost 2 bases to trimming and J lost 2 bases, with 14 bases between them. The CDR3 protein is CASSLSGVGLTDTQYF. CDR3 sequence (DNA): TGTGCCAGCAGCTTATCCGGGGTAGGCCTCACAGATACGCAGTATTTT.

The gene calls are TRBV4-2 and TRBJ2-3, with TRBD2 identical over 8 bases. Germline CDR1 is LGHNA and CDR2 is YNFKEQ. This CDR3 has 16 amino acids. V was pared by 4 bases and J by 2 bases, with 8 bases of the junction left unmatched. This chain's CDR3 is CASSPARGGFTDTQYF. The CDR3 nucleotides read TGTGCCAGCAGCCCAGCCCGGGGGGGATTCACAGATACGCAGTATTTT.

The chain recombines TRBV11-1 with TRBJ1-5; possible D gene TRBD1, 5 bases. From germline, CDR1 is SGHAT and CDR2 FQDESV (reference sequence). V was trimmed by 2 bases and J by 2 bases, leaving 10 bases between them. The CDR3 has 15 residues. Written as DNA, the CDR3 is TGTGCCAGCAGCTTAAACGGGGGAGGCAATCAGCCCCAGCATTTT. It codes for CASSLNGGGNQPQHF.

The chain recombines TRBV5-1 with TRBJ2-3; maybe TRBD1 (5 bases). CDR3 length equals 16 residues. The V gene's germline CDR1 is SGHRS and CDR2 YFSETQ. V shed 0 bases and J shed 4 bases, with 15 bases lying between them. CDR3 in amino acids: CASSLEQGLFPDTQYF. CDR3 nucleotides: TGCGCCAGCAGCTTGGAGCAGGGCCTCTTTCCAGATACGCAGTATTTT.

CDR3 region: CASSPSGEKLFF. The CDR3 nucleotides read TGTGCCAGCAGCCCGTCCGGTGAAAAACTGTTTTTT. The rearrangement joins TRBV7-8 to TRBJ1-4; D gene ambiguous. V lost 5 bases and J lost 7, with 8 bases in between. The V gene's germline CDR1 is SGHVS and CDR2 FQNEAQ. The CDR3 runs to 12 residues.

This chain links TRBV7-9 with TRBJ2-3, with 8 bases identical to TRBD2. There are 14 residues in the CDR3. Germline values: CDR1 SEHNR, CDR2 FQNEAQ (reference sequence). Trimming removed 5 bases from V and 6 bases from J; junction bases left unmatched: 7. As DNA, the CDR3 is TGTGCCAGCAGCAACCGGGGGGGCTCGGATACGCAGTATTTT. It is translated as CASSNRGGSDTQYF.

The chain employs TRBV7-6 and TRBJ2-5; D call uncertain. The DNA matches TRBJ2-7 better at its end, which makes the J call doubtful. Germline V gene lookup returns CDR1 SGHVS and CDR2 FNYEAQ. CDR3 size: 14 residues. Written as DNA, the CDR3 is TGTGCCAGCAGCCCTGACCGGTTTCACTACGAGCAGTACTTC. Translating gives CASSPDRFHYEQYF.

This chain's CDR3 is CASSLGQGREKLFF. CDR3 DNA: TGTGCCAGCAGCTTGGGGCAGGGTCGCGAAAAACTGTTTTTT. This chain links TRBV5-4 with TRBJ1-4; D possibly corresponds to TRBD1 (5 bases). Per germline, CDR1 SGHNT and CDR2 YYREEE (reference sequence). The CDR3 is 14 residues long. V was clipped by 0 bases and J by 8 bases, with 11 bases between them.

The V call is TRBV7-2, the J call TRBJ2-4, with a weak D call TRBD2 (5 bases). Germline V gene data show CDR1 as SGHTA and CDR2 as FQGNSA. Trimming shortened V by 1 base and J by 1 base, and 14 bases separated the two germline ends. This CDR3 spans 17 amino acids. CDR3 sequence reads: CASSLVIGGSAKNIQYF. CDR3 nucleotides: TGTGCCAGCAGCTTAGTAATAGGAGGCTCGGCCAAAAACATTCAGTACTTC.

The chain is built from TRBV7-2 and TRBJ1-1; TRBD1 agrees at 7 bases. The CDR3 has 14 amino acids. Germline V gives CDR1 SGHTA, CDR2 FQGNSA. The trim removed 4 bases at V and 8 bases at J, leaving 10 bases unmatched. The CDR3 here is CASSYSGGWGEAFF. CDR3 bases: TGTGCCAGCAGCTACTCAGGGGGGTGGGGGGAAGCTTTCTTT.

The rearrangement uses TRBV25-1 and TRBJ1-2, with TRBD1 matching over 7 bases. The CDR3 consists of 11 residues. Germline V lookup: CDR1 MGHDK, CDR2 SYGVNS. Trimming took 7 bases from V and 5 from J; bases not matched to a gene: 1. The CDR3 loop is CASKTGYGYTF. The CDR3 DNA sequence: TGTGCCAGCAAGACAGGGTATGGCTACACCTTC.

This chain links TRBV6-1 with TRBJ1-4, with TRBD1 matching over 10 bases. The V segment lost 2 bases and the J segment 3 bases; nucleotides outside the gene matches: 3. This CDR3 has 16 residues. Germline CDR1 MNHNS, CDR2 SASEGT. The CDR3 here is CASSEYGTGANEKLFF. The CDR3 DNA follows: TGTGCCAGCAGTGAATATGGGACAGGGGCTAATGAAAAACTGTTTTTT.

This chain joins TRBV25-1 and TRBJ1-4, with D possibly TRBD1 on 6 matching bases. V gave up 1 base and J gave up 7 bases, with 13 bases separating them. CDR3 length equals 15 residues. Per germline, CDR1 MGHDK and CDR2 SYGVNS. CDR3 loop: CASSEWGGRGEKLFF. The CDR3 region has the DNA TGTGCCAGCAGTGAATGGGGGGGGCGAGGTGAAAAACTGTTTTTT.

The chain employs TRBV5-6 and TRBJ2-7; 7 bases fit TRBD2. The CDR3 has 18 amino acids. With 4 bases clipped from V and 1 base from J, the junction kept 17 bases outside the gene matches. The V gene's germline CDR1 is SGHDT and CDR2 YYEEEE. CDR3 nucleotide sequence: TGTGCCAGCAGCCCGCCGGGACTACCACTCGGGGGGTCCTACGAGCAGTACTTC. Amino acid sequence: CASSPPGLPLGGSYEQYF.

This clone showed up just once. The rearrangement links TRBV27 to TRBJ1-5; D is perhaps TRBD1 (5 bases). The CDR3 is 14 residues long. V dropped 5 bases and J dropped 5 bases, with 13 bases sitting between them. The germline gives CDR1 MNHEY, CDR2 SMNVEV (reference sequence). CDR3 sequence: CASSPAGGHQPQHF. The CDR3 bases are TGTGCCAGCAGTCCAGCGGGGGGTCATCAGCCCCAGCATTTT.

The gene calls are TRBV27 and TRBJ1-2; D is unresolved. Germline assignment: CDR1 MNHEY and CDR2 SMNVEV (reference sequence). The CDR3 has 12 amino acids. Deletions cut 3 bases from V and 8 bases from J, with 10 bases between. CDR3 nucleotide sequence: TGTGCCAGCAGTTTCGCGGGAGACGGCTACACCTTC. Protein product: CASSFAGDGYTF.